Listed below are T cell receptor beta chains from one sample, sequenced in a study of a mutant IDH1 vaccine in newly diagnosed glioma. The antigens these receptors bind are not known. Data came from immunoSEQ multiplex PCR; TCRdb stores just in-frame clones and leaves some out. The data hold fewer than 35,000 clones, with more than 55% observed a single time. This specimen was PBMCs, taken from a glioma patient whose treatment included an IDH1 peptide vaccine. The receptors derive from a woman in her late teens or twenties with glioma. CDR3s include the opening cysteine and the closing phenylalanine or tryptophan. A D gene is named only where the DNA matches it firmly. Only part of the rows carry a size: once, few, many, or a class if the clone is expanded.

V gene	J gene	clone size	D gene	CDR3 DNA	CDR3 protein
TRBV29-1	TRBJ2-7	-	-	TGCAGCGTTAACCGGGACACCTCCTACGAGCAGTACTTC	CSVNRDTSYEQYF
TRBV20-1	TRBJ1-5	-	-	TGCAGTGCACGAGTGGACCAGCCCCAGCATTTT	CSARVDQPQHF
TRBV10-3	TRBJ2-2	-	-	TGTGCCATCACCAATAGGGCCGGGGGCACCGGGGAGCTGTTTTTT	CAITNRAGGTGELFF
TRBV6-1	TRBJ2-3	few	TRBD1	TGTGCCAGCAGTGGACAGGGGCCTTCCGGAGATACGCAGTATTTT	CASSGQGPSGDTQYF
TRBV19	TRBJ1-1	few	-	TGTGCCAGTGGGCGACGGACCTACACTGAAGCTTTCTTT	CASGRRTYTEAFF
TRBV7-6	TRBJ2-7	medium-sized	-	TGTGCCAGCAGCTCCTCGGGGTACTCCTACGAGCAGTACTTC	CASSSSGYSYEQYF
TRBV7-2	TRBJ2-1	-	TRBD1	TGTGCCAGCAGCACCGGACAGGCATACAATGAGCAGTTCTTC	CASSTGQAYNEQFF
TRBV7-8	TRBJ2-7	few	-	TGTGCCAGCAGCTTAGCGGTTGCTAGTGGCGAGCAGTACTTC	CASSLAVASGEQYF
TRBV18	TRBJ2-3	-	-	TGTGCCAGCTCACCACCCCCCGAGGGGCGAGACCCAGATACGCAGTATTTT	CASSPPPEGRDPDTQYF
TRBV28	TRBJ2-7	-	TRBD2	TGTGCCAGCAGTTTGGGTAGTTTGCGGGGGGAGCAGTACTTC	CASSLGSLRGEQYF
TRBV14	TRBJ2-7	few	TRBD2	TGTGCCAGCAGCCAAGGACTAGCGGGGTCGTACGAGCAGTACTTC	CASSQGLAGSYEQYF
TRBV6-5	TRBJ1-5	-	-	TGTGCCAGCAAGGATGGTAGCGATCAGCCCCAGCATTTT	CASKDGSDQPQHF
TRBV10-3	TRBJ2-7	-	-	TGTGCCATCAGTGAGTCGAAAGGATACGAGCAGTACTTC	CAISESKGYEQYF
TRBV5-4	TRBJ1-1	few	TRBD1	TGTGCCAGCAGCTTGGCGGGACAGATACACATGAACACTGAAGCTTTCTTT	CASSLAGQIHMNTEAFF
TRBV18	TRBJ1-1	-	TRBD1	TGTGCCAGCTCGCGTCTTGCGGGACAGGGAGAGGCTGAAGCTTTCTTT	CASSRLAGQGEAEAFF
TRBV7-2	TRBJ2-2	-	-	TGTGCCAGCGGGGGACAAAACACCGGGGAGCTGTTTTTT	CASGGQNTGELFF
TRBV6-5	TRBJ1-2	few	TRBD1	TGTGCCAGCAGTTACTCTGGACAGGGGAAGGGCTACACCTTC	CASSYSGQGKGYTF
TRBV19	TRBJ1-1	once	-	TGTGCCTCCGCAAAGTGGCAGCCACAATGGGGCACTGAAGCTTTCTTT	CASAKWQPQWGTEAFF
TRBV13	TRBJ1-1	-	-	TGTGCCAGCAGCTTAGTTTCGGGCACTCCAAGCCCTGAAGCTTTCTTT	CASSLVSGTPSPEAFF
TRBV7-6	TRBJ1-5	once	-	TGTGCCAGCAGCTTAAGGCTTGGGCAGCCCCAGCATTTT	CASSLRLGQPQHF
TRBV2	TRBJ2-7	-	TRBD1	TGTGCCAGCACCGCAGAGCAGGGGGCGCCGGGCGAGCAGTACTTC	CASTAEQGAPGEQYF
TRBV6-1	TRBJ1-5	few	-	TGTGCCAGCAGTGACGGGCAGTATAGCAATCAGCCCCAGCATTTT	CASSDGQYSNQPQHF
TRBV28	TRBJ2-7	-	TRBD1	TGTGCCAGCAGCCCAGAGGGACAGGGGACCTCCTACGAGCAGTACTTC	CASSPEGQGTSYEQYF
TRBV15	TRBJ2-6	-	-	TGTGCCACCAGCAGAGATCTGGGGAGCTCTGGGGCCAACGTCCTGACTTTC	CATSRDLGSSGANVLTF
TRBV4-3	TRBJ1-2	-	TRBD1	TGCGCCAGCAGCCAAGATCGCCGGGGGACAGACCTCTATGGCTACACCTTC	CASSQDRRGTDLYGYTF
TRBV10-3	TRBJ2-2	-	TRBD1	TGTGCCATCAGTGCCGGGACAGGCTTTGCCGGGGAGCTGTTTTTT	CAISAGTGFAGELFF
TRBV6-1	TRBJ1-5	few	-	TGTGCCAGCATGGACGTTCCAGCCCTTTTGGGGCCCCAGCATTTT	CASMDVPALLGPQHF
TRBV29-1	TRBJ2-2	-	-	TGCAGCGTTGAAGATGGGAGGGGGAGGACCGGGGAGCTGTTTTTT	CSVEDGRGRTGELFF
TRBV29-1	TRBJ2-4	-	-	TGCAGCGTTGCGGAGGGGGCAGGCATTCAGTACTTC	CSVAEGAGIQYF
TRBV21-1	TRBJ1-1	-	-	TGTGCCAGCAGCAAAGATTGGCAGGGGGTTGGGATGAACACTGAAGCTTTCTTT	CASSKDWQGVGMNTEAFF
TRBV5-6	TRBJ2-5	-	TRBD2	TGTGCCAGCTCAGGACTAGCGGTGGAAGAGACCCAGTACTTC	CASSGLAVEETQYF
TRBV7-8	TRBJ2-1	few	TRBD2	TGTGCCAGCAGCGCAAACTCCGGGACTAGCGGTAGGGTGCAGTTCTTC	CASSANSGTSGRVQFF
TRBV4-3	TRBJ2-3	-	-	TGCGCCAGCAGCCCTGGGGCCAGGGAGGCCACAGATACGCAGTATTTT	CASSPGAREATDTQYF
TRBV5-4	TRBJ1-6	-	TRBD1	TGTGCCAGCAGCCTGGGACAGGGAAATTCACCCCTCCACTTT	CASSLGQGNSPLHF
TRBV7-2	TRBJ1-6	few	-	TGTGCCAGCAGCTTAGTACACCCTCCTAATTCACCCCTCCACTTT	CASSLVHPPNSPLHF
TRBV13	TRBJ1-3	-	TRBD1	TGTGCCAGCAGCCCCCGGGGACAGGGAGCTGGAAACACCATATATTTT	CASSPRGQGAGNTIYF
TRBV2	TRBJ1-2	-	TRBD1	TGTGCCAGCAGTTGGACAGGTTTCTTGTCCGGCTACACCTTC	CASSWTGFLSGYTF
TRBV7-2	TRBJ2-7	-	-	TGTGCCAGCAGCACAGGCCGGGTATACGAGCAGTACTTC	CASSTGRVYEQYF
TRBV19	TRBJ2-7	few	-	TGTGCCAGTAGTCCAATAATTACAGGGGAGCAGTACTTC	CASSPIITGEQYF
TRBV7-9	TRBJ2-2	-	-	TGTGCCAGCAGCTTAGGGCGGGACTTAAACACCGGGGAGCTGTTTTTT	CASSLGRDLNTGELFF
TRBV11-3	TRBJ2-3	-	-	TGTGCCAGCAGCTTAGGAGCGTTCCGGGTAGATACGCAGTATTTT	CASSLGAFRVDTQYF
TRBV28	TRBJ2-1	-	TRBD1	TGTGCCAGCAGCACATCGGGACAGTCGTACAATGAGCAGTTCTTC	CASSTSGQSYNEQFF
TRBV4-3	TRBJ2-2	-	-	TGCGCCAGCAGCCAAGATAACAGGTGGCTGGGGAACACCGGGGAGCTGTTTTTT	CASSQDNRWLGNTGELFF
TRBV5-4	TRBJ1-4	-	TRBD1	TGTGCCAGCAGCTCCGCGCCCGGGACAGTTAATGAAAAACTGTTTTTT	CASSSAPGTVNEKLFF
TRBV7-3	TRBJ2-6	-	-	TGTGCCAGCAGCTTAATGGGGGGTGCTGGGGCCAACGTCCTGACTTTC	CASSLMGGAGANVLTF
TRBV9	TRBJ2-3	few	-	TGTGCCAGCAGCCCGAGGACAGCAGATACGCAGTATTTT	CASSPRTADTQYF
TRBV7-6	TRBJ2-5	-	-	TGTGCCAGCAGCTTTGGGGGGCAGGAGACCCAGTACTTC	CASSFGGQETQYF
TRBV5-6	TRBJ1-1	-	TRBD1	TGTGCCAGCAGCTTGGCCAGGGGGGATGAAGCTTTCTTT	CASSLARGDEAFF
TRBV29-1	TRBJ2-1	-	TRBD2	TGCAGCCTGGGGACTAGCGGGAACAATGAGCAGTTCTTC	CSLGTSGNNEQFF
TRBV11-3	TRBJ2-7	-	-	TGTGCCAGCAGGGACGCGGGGTACGAGCAGTACTTC	CASRDAGYEQYF
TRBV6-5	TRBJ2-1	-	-	TGTGCCAGCAGTTACTCGGGGCTAGGGAGCAATGAGCAGTTCTTC	CASSYSGLGSNEQFF
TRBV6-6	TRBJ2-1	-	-	TGTGCCAGCACCCCCCGGGGGTTCGGAAATGAGCAGTTCTTC	CASTPRGFGNEQFF
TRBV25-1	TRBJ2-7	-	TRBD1	TGTGCCACCCAATCCGGGACAGGGAGCTACGAGCAGTACTTC	CATQSGTGSYEQYF
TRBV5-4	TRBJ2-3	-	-	TGTGCCAGCAGCAAAGGGGGGACAACCGGGCAAAAAGCGGATACGCAGTATTTT	CASSKGGTTGQKADTQYF
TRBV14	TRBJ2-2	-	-	TGTGCCAGCAGCAGCGACAGAGCCGGGGAGCTGTTTTTT	CASSSDRAGELFF
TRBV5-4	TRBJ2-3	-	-	TGTGCCAGCAGCTCAGAGGGCGGCGGTTACACAGATACGCAGTATTTT	CASSSEGGGYTDTQYF
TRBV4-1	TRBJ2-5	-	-	TGCGCCAGCAGCCCTATGGACTCGGGTCGGAACCAAGAGACCCAGTACTTC	CASSPMDSGRNQETQYF
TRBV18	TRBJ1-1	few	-	TGTGCCAGCTCACCTAGCGAGGCGAGCGAAGCTTTCTTT	CASSPSEASEAFF
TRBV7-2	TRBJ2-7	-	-	TGTGCCAGCAGCGAGACCCGGAGGGAGCAGTACTTC	CASSETRREQYF
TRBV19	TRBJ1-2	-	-	TGTGCCAGTATCCGGGGGGAGGGCCTCGGCTACACCTTC	CASIRGEGLGYTF